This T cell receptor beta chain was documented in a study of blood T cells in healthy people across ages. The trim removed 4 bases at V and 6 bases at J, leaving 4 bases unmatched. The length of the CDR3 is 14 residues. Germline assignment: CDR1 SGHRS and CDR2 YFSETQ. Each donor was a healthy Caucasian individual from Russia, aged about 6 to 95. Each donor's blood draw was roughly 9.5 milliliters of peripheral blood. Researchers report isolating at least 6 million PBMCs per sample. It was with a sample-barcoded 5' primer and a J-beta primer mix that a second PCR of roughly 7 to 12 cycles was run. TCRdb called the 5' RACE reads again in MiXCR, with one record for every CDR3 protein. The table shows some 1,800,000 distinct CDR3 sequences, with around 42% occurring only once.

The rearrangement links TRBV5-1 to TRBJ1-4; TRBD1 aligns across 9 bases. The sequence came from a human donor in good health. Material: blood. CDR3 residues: CASSAWTGDEKLFF. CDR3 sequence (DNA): TGCGCCAGCAGCGCCTGGACAGGGGATGAAAAACTGTTTTTT.